Below, 18 T cell receptor beta chains from the same sample are listed, as sequenced in a study of blood T cell repertoires in COVID-19. Produced via immunoSEQ multiplex PCR; TCRdb's table is partial and in-frame only. The table has approximately 400,000 clones, approximately 89% seen once. Sequenced input: peripheral blood. The receptors originated from a woman aged 50 to 60 with COVID-19, enrolled during active disease.

The chain employs TRBV6-5 and TRBJ2-1, with TRBD1 matching 7 bases. The CDR3 length is 13 residues. The germline CDR1 and CDR2 sequences are MNHEY and SVGAGI. Unmatched junction bases numbered 8, after V lost 7 bases and J lost 8 bases. CDR3 amino acids: CASNLAGGDEQFF. The CDR3 nucleotides read TGTGCCAGCAATTTAGCAGGGGGAGATGAGCAGTTCTTC.

The J gene is TRBJ2-1, the V gene TRBV5-1; no definite D call. The ends were cut back, 2 bases at V and 7 bases at J, with 7 bases in the middle. The germline gives CDR1 SGHRS, CDR2 YFSETQ. The CDR3 runs to 12 residues. Here the CDR3 DNA reads TGCGCCAGCAGCTTACGGGTGAATGAGCAGTTCTTC. Protein: CASSLRVNEQFF.

This clone turned up a few times. The genes are TRBV12-3 or TRBV12-4 and TRBJ2-7; 9 bases fit TRBD1. J lost 2 bases, V lost 4 bases, and 0 bases had no gene match. The CDR3 is 13 amino acids. The DNA for the CDR3 is TGTGCCAGCAGTTGGGACAGGGCCTACGAGCAGTACTTC. It specifies CASSWDRAYEQYF.

The chain has TRBV3-1 (or the pseudogene TRBV3-2) and TRBJ1-6; D call uncertain. The CDR3 runs 13 residues. V was clipped by 0 bases and J by 14 bases, with 11 bases between them. The germline V gene has CDR1 LGHDT and CDR2 YNNKEL (reference sequence). CDR3: CASSQDPSRALHF. The CDR3, as DNA: TGTGCCAGCAGCCAAGATCCGTCCCGTGCCCTCCACTTT.

This clone was detected only once. CDR3 loop: CASSSAGMGEQFF. The CDR3 region has the DNA TGTGCCAGCAGCTCAGCAGGTATGGGCGAGCAGTTCTTC. The rearrangement links TRBV7-3 to TRBJ2-1; D not resolved. Trimming shortened V by 4 bases and J by 10 bases, and 14 bases separated the two germline ends. CDR1 is SGHTA, CDR2 FQGTGA, per germline. The CDR3 spans 13 residues. The variable domain in full, completed from reference TRBV7-3 and TRBJ2-1, reads GAGVSQTPSNKVTEKGKYVELRCDPISGHTALYWYRQSLGQGPEFLIYFQGTGAADDSGLPNDRFFAVRPEGSVSTLKIQRTERGDSAVYLCASSSAGMGEQFFGPGTRLTVL.

This rearrangement joins TRBV19 to TRBJ1-5; 8 bases match TRBD1. Germline V CDR1 and CDR2: LNHDA, SQIVND (reference sequence). V trimming: 5 bases; J trimming: 1 base; junction bases outside the gene matches: 10. The CDR3 contains 17 residues. Here the CDR3 reads CASSAPPTGASNQPQHF. CDR3 nucleotide sequence: TGTGCCAGTAGTGCCCCCCCGACAGGGGCGAGCAATCAGCCCCAGCATTTT. The full variable domain, completed using reference TRBV19 and TRBJ1-5, is DGGITQSPKYLFRKEGQNVTLSCEQNLNHDAMYWYRQDPGQGLRLIYYSQIVNDFQKGDIAEGYSVSREKKESFPLTVTSAQKNPTAFYLCASSAPPTGASNQPQHFGDGTRLSIL.

The CDR3 sequence: CACARGTGGGEAFF. In nucleotides, the CDR3 is TGTGCCTGTGCCCGGGGGACAGGGGGCGGGGAAGCTTTCTTT. This chain uses TRBV30 with TRBJ1-1; 12 bases align to TRBD1. After removal of 6 bases from V and 8 bases from J, the junction contained 10 bases not matched to a gene. Germline-derived CDR1 and CDR2 are GTSNPN and SVGIG (reference sequence). This CDR3 spans 14 amino acids.

This clone was observed a single time. V is TRBV6-6 and J is TRBJ1-1, with TRBD1 matching 7 bases. The germline gives CDR1 MNHNY, CDR2 SVGAGI (reference sequence). Trimming removed 5 bases from V and 3 bases from J; junction bases left unmatched: 6. The CDR3 totals 14 residues. In DNA, the CDR3 is TGTGCCAGCAGTGCCCGGACAGGTTACACTGAAGCTTTCTTT. It yields the protein CASSARTGYTEAFF.

The V gene is TRBV28, the J gene TRBJ2-3, with 10 bases identical to TRBD2. Germline V gene data show CDR1 as MDHEN and CDR2 as SYDVKM. J gave up 4 bases and V 2 bases, and 3 bases lay outside the gene matches. There are 15 residues in the CDR3. The CDR3 region has the DNA TGTGCCAGCAGTTTACAGCGGGGGGGCCCAGATACGCAGTATTTT. This translates into CASSLQRGGPDTQYF.

The chain carries TRBV18 and TRBJ2-2, with a possible D match to TRBD2 (7 bases). Germline values: CDR1 KGHSH, CDR2 LQKENI. V dropped 4 bases and J dropped 3 bases, with 9 bases sitting between them. The CDR3 length is 14 residues. CDR3: CASSRGGHTGELFF. DNA for the CDR3: TGTGCCAGCTCACGCGGGGGCCACACCGGGGAGCTGTTTTTT.

The J gene is TRBJ1-1, the V gene TRBV5-3; D gene ambiguous. TRBV5-3 is marked as an open reading frame, function uncertain. V was trimmed by 0 bases and J by 5 bases, leaving 11 bases between them. The CDR3 runs to 14 residues. The CDR3 loop reads CARSLVTNHTEAFF. DNA of the CDR3: TGTGCCAGAAGCTTGGTGACAAATCATACTGAAGCTTTCTTT.

The rearrangement joins TRBV2 to TRBJ1-6; TRBD1 matches 8 bases. Germline V gives CDR1 SNHLY, CDR2 FYNNEI. V was pared by 10 bases and J by 10 bases, with 9 bases of the junction left unmatched. The CDR3 totals 13 residues. As DNA, the CDR3 is TGTGCCACCGCCGGACAGGGAGAGTCACCCCTCCACTTT. Amino acids: CATAGQGESPLHF.

This clone was picked up one time. Other DNA sequences in this specimen translate into the identical CDR3. This sequence joins TRBV11-2 and TRBJ2-3, with D possibly being TRBD2 (7 bases). CDR1 SGHAT and CDR2 FQNNGV come from the germline V gene. The CDR3 length is 15 residues. V lost 3 bases, J lost 3 bases, and 13 bases lay in between. Written as DNA, the CDR3 is TGTGCCAGCAGCTTGGGAGGGGGTCGAACAGATACGCAGTATTTT. It is translated as CASSLGGGRTDTQYF.

This clone was counted a single time. V and J are TRBV6-5 and TRBJ1-1; D gene uncertain. The CDR3 runs to 14 residues. The germline CDR1 and CDR2 sequences are MNHEY and SVGAGI. V was clipped by 6 bases and J by 5 bases, with 16 bases between them. The DNA for the CDR3 is TGTGCCAGCAGCCCCGCGGGTCTCGGAACTGAAGCTTTCTTT. This codes for CASSPAGLGTEAFF.

V is TRBV5-1 and J is TRBJ2-1; D remains unclear. Germline V gene sequence: CDR1 SGHRS, CDR2 YFSETQ. V lost 4 bases and J 0 bases, leaving 14 bases between the germline ends. This CDR3 comprises 16 residues. CDR3 residues: CASSPWSASSYNEQFF. For the CDR3, the DNA is TGCGCCAGCAGCCCCTGGAGCGCAAGCTCCTACAATGAGCAGTTCTTC.

The chain has TRBV29-1 and TRBJ2-7; 8 nucleotides line up with TRBD1. The germline CDR1 and CDR2 sequences are SQVTM and ANQGSEA. Trimming removed 4 bases from V and 5 bases from J; junction bases left unmatched: 10. The CDR3 runs to 14 residues. The CDR3 loop reads CSVAGQGAGNEQYF. The CDR3 DNA reads TGCAGCGTTGCCGGGCAGGGGGCTGGAAACGAGCAGTACTTC.

V and J are TRBV30 and TRBJ1-5; 8 bases are shared with TRBD1. CDR1 GTSNPN and CDR2 SVGIG come from the germline V gene (reference sequence). There are 14 residues in the CDR3. V dropped 3 bases and J dropped 1; count of bases not matched to a gene: 2. The CDR3 DNA reads TGTGCCTGGAGCAGGGGGCAGAGCAATCAGCCCCAGCATTTT. Protein: CAWSRGQSNQPQHF.

Of note for this clone: Sequence at one end of the junction differs from germline and may be a read error. The chain combines TRBV30 with TRBJ2-4, with D maybe TRBD1 (7 bases). The length of the CDR3 is 12 residues. Per germline, CDR1 GTSNPN and CDR2 SVGIG (reference sequence). The CDR3 DNA reads TGTGCCGGGAGGACAGGCAAAAACATTCAGTACTTC. Residues: CAGRTGKNIQYF.